The 11 T cell receptor beta chains given below trace back to one sample, sequenced in a study of shared clonotypes between healthy human individuals (TCRdb year 2020). Library prep was done by the immunoSEQ multiplex PCR assay. Held by TCRdb, this immuneACCESS table contains in-frame sequences only and omits some clones. Under half of the omission traces to an unresolved V gene where checked; the cause of the rest is unknown. This sample comprises about 960,000 clones, less than 85% of them detected only once. 1.5% of the sample goes to the ten largest clones. The sample comprised memory CD4+ T cells sorted from blood. The sample's cell subset or site label is to be understood as: CD45RA-negative fraction. The receptors here all came from a young man in good health.

This clone showed up just once. This chain connects TRBV5-1 to TRBJ2-6; no reliable D call. This CDR3 comprises 15 residues. Trimming pared 3 bases from V and 1 base from J, leaving 8 bases between. Germline CDR1 SGHRS, CDR2 YFSETQ. As DNA, the CDR3 is TGCGCCAGCAGCTGGACCCTTTCTGGGGCCAACGTCCTGACTTTC. Its protein product is CASSWTLSGANVLTF.

The CDR3, as DNA: TGTGCCAGCAGCCCCGTGAGGGGAGGAGAGACCCAGTACTTC. Amino acids: CASSPVRGGETQYF. This chain connects TRBV16 to TRBJ2-5; possible D gene TRBD2, 6 bases. This CDR3 comprises 14 residues. V lost 4 bases and J lost 4, with 13 bases in between. CDR1 is KGHSY, CDR2 FQNENV, per germline.

V gene TRBV27 combines with J gene TRBJ2-3; 7 bases match TRBD2. The CDR3 covers 15 residues. V shed 2 bases and J 4 bases; nucleotides not matched to a gene: 6. CDR1 is MNHEY and CDR2 is SMNVEV in the germline V gene (reference sequence). CDR3 loop: CASSLGGVRADTQYF. The CDR3 DNA follows: TGTGCCAGCAGTTTAGGGGGGGTCAGAGCAGATACGCAGTATTTT.

This clone came up a few times. The same CDR3 can be traced to other DNA sequences in this sample. The CDR3 loop reads CASSLGLGYEQYF. As DNA, the CDR3 is TGTGCCAGCAGCTTGGGTCTGGGCTACGAGCAGTACTTC. This chain links TRBV7-3 with TRBJ2-7; D is uncertain. The CDR3 covers 13 residues. V was clipped by 3 bases and J by 3 bases, with 9 bases between them. Per germline, CDR1 SGHTA and CDR2 FQGTGA.

This chain joins TRBV9 and TRBJ1-1; no definite D call. The CDR3 is 13 residues long. The germline CDR1 and CDR2 sequences are SGDLS and YYNGEE. The V end lost 4 bases, the J end lost 1 base, and 8 bases lay between the germline ends. As DNA, the CDR3 is TGTGCCAGCAGCTCCCAGACGAACACTGAAGCTTTCTTT. Its translation is CASSSQTNTEAFF.

This clone was seen only once. The chain combines TRBV5-4 with TRBJ1-2, with TRBD1 as a possible D gene (6 bases). V gave up 7 bases and J gave up 4 bases, with 20 bases separating them. CDR1 and CDR2 (germline): SGHNT, YYREEE (reference sequence). This CDR3 has 15 amino acids. CDR3 in amino acids: CASGSSPDSVYGYTF. The CDR3 nucleotides are TGTGCCAGCGGATCCTCGCCGGACAGCGTCTATGGCTACACCTTC.

The V gene is TRBV11-3, the J gene TRBJ2-7; TRBD2 matches 10 bases. The CDR3 contains 15 residues. The germline CDR1 and CDR2 sequences are SGHNT and YENEEA. Losses at the gene ends were 3 bases for V and 0 bases for J; bases not matched to a gene: 2. The CDR3 here is CASSFTSGVSYEQYF. The CDR3 coding sequence is TGTGCCAGCAGCTTCACTAGCGGGGTCTCCTACGAGCAGTACTTC.

The chain is built from TRBV7-6 and TRBJ2-7, with 9 nucleotides matching TRBD2. Trimming took 4 bases from V and 2 from J; bases not matched to a gene: 12. The CDR3 is 17 amino acids. The V gene's germline CDR1 is SGHVS and CDR2 FNYEAQ. The CDR3 loop is CASSSWGGTSRTYEQYF. DNA of the CDR3: TGTGCCAGCAGCTCGTGGGGAGGGACTAGCAGAACCTACGAGCAGTACTTC.

This clone occurred many times. This sequence joins TRBV6-9 and TRBJ1-2; 7 bases align to TRBD1. This CDR3 comprises 13 residues. The V gene's germline CDR1 is MNHGY and CDR2 SVAAGI. With V trimmed by 7 bases and J by 7 bases, 9 bases remained unmatched. CDR3 in amino acids: CASITTGYCGYTF. CDR3 sequence (DNA): TGTGCCAGCATCACGACAGGGTACTGTGGCTACACCTTC.

The chain links TRBV5-4 to TRBJ2-2, with 7 nucleotides matching TRBD2. Germline V gene data show CDR1 as SGHNT and CDR2 as YYREEE (reference sequence). The CDR3 spans 16 residues. Losses at the gene ends were 6 bases for V and 6 bases for J; bases not matched to a gene: 14. CDR3: CASTQKVGGSPGELFF. In DNA form, the CDR3 reads TGTGCCAGCACCCAAAAGGTGGGGGGGTCCCCCGGGGAGCTGTTTTTT.

CDR3 in DNA: TGTGCCAGCAGGGTCGGGCCTAACTATGGCTACACCTTC. Translated: CASRVGPNYGYTF. This chain links TRBV2 with TRBJ1-2; no clear D. The CDR3 contains 13 residues. V lost 6 bases, J lost 0 bases, and 8 bases lay in between. The germline V gene encodes CDR1 SNHLY and CDR2 FYNNEI. The variable domain in full, completed from reference TRBV2 and TRBJ1-2, reads EPEVTQTPSHQVTQMGQEVILRCVPISNHLYFYWYRQILGQKVEFLVSFYNNEISEKSEIFDDQFSVERPDGSNFTLKIRSTKLEDSAMYFCASRVGPNYGYTFGSGTRLTVV.